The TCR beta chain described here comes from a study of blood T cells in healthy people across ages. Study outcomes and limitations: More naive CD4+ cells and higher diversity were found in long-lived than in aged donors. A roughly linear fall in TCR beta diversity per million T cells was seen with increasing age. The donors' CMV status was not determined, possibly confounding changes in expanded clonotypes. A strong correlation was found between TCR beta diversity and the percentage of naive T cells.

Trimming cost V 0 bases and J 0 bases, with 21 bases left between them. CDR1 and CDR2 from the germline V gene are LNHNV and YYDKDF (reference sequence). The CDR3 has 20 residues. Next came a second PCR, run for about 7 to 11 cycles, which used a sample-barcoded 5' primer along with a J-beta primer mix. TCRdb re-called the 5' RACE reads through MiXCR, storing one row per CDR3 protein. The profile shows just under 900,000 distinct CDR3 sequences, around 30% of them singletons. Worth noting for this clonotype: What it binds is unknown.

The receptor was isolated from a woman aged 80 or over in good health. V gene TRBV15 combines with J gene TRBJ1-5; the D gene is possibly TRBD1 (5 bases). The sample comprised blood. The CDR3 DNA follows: TGTGCCACCAGCAGAGATCGCGGGGGTAGGGGCCTGGTTAGCAATCAGCCCCAGCATTTT. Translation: CATSRDRGGRGLVSNQPQHF.